This TCR beta chain was profiled in a study of blood T cell repertoires in COVID-19. Across the study: Samples representing acute and convalescent COVID-19 were sourced from the United States, Italy and Spain.

On this clone: A much more abundant neighbour one base away suggests this may be a read error.

Original processing notes: Amplification from reference gene primers served as the basis for estimated nucleated cell counts. This table comes from immunoSEQ multiplex PCR, and its TCRdb copy is limited to in-frame clones, with some not included. The V and J calls and clone size are taken from that table; D and trimming were inferred from the DNA. In the table there are some 67,000 clones, 85% to 90% of which are singletons. Germline V gives CDR1 SEHNR, CDR2 FQNEAQ (reference sequence). The CDR3 contains 15 residues. Germline trimming cut 5 bases from V and 2 bases from J; bases unmatched to any gene: 4.

Sequencing was performed on peripheral blood. This TCR came from a man between 50 and 59 years old with active COVID-19. The J gene is TRBJ2-7, the V gene TRBV7-9, with 12 nucleotides matching TRBD2. The CDR3 DNA is TGTGCCAGCAGCGGAAGGACTAGCGGGACCTACGAGCAGTACTTC. Protein: CASSGRTSGTYEQYF.